A single sample gave rise to the 8 T cell receptor beta chains below, sequenced in a study of OX40 agonist ivuxolimab in advanced cancers. Clones were sequenced by immunoSEQ multiplex PCR, and TCRdb holds only the in-frame ones, with some missing. Seen here are 20,000 to 25,000 clones, 75% to 90% observed once, and the top ten hold approximately 25%. Sequences were derived from CD4+ or CD8+ T cells sorted from blood, sampled in a trial of the OX40 agonist ivuxolimab. The receptors shown here come from an adult with an advanced solid tumor such as melanoma, head and neck, liver or kidney cancer.

This clone was seen a single time. The chain carries TRBV4-1 and TRBJ2-7; no clear D. Trimming pared 4 bases from V and 0 bases from J, leaving 16 bases between. Germline-derived CDR1 and CDR2 are MGHRA and YSYEKL. The CDR3 extends over 16 amino acids. CDR3 sequence: CASSLSGEMSSYEQYF. The CDR3 DNA sequence: TGCGCCAGCAGCCTATCTGGGGAAATGAGCTCCTACGAGCAGTACTTC.

The gene calls are TRBV28 and TRBJ2-7; D perhaps matches TRBD2 (6 bases). The ends were cut back, 6 bases at V and 2 bases at J, with 26 bases in the middle. CDR1 is MDHEN, CDR2 SYDVKM, per germline. The CDR3 covers 18 residues. DNA of the CDR3: TGTGCCAGCAGGACCCTATCGCCTTCTAGCGCGAGTACCTACGAGCAGTACTTC. Its protein product is CASRTLSPSSASTYEQYF.

The V and J genes are TRBV28 and TRBJ2-5; D might be TRBD2 (5 bases). The CDR3 runs 16 residues. Trimming removed 5 bases at V and 5 bases at J, with 21 bases between. Germline CDR1 and CDR2: MDHEN and SYDVKM. The CDR3 sequence is CASSLPFGRVQETQYF. In DNA form, the CDR3 reads TGTGCCAGCAGTCTTCCGTTTGGGCGGGTTCAGGAGACCCAGTACTTC.

This sequence joins TRBV7-6 and TRBJ2-3, with TRBD2 matching 14 bases. Trimming removed 5 bases from V and 8 bases from J; junction bases left unmatched: 3. The CDR3 sequence is 14 residues long. CDR1 and CDR2 from the germline V gene are SGHVS and FNYEAQ. The CDR3, as DNA: TGTGCCAGCAGCACGACTAGCGGGAGGGGTACGCAGTATTTT. Amino acid sequence: CASSTTSGRGTQYF. Drawing the rest from reference TRBV7-6 and TRBJ2-3, the complete variable domain is GAGVSQSPRYKVTKRGQDVALRCDPISGHVSLYWYRQALGQGPEFLTYFNYEAQQDKSGLPNDRFSAERPEGSISTLTIQRTEQRDSAMYRCASSTTSGRGTQYFGPGTRLTVL.

This rearrangement joins TRBV5-6 to TRBJ1-2; 7 nucleotides align to TRBD1. The V and J ends lost 0 bases and 3 bases, in that order; junction bases with no gene match: 5. The CDR3 is 15 residues long. Germline values: CDR1 SGHDT, CDR2 YYEEEE. CDR3 coding DNA: TGTGCCAGCAGCTTGGAAGGGGGCGCTTACTATGGCTACACCTTC. This codes for CASSLEGGAYYGYTF.

This chain uses TRBV9 with TRBJ2-7; 9 bases are a match to TRBD1. The germline gives CDR1 SGDLS, CDR2 YYNGEE. J lost 4 bases, V lost 4 bases, and 9 bases had no gene match. This CDR3 spans 15 amino acids. CDR3 sequence reads: CASSTGQGTRYEQYF. The CDR3 DNA sequence: TGTGCCAGCAGCACCGGACAGGGGACCCGATACGAGCAGTACTTC.

The J gene is TRBJ1-5, the V gene TRBV28; the D is unclear. This CDR3 has 15 amino acids. Between the trimmed V and J ends, which lost 6 bases and 2 bases, there was a span of 14 bases. CDR1 is MDHEN and CDR2 is SYDVKM in the germline V gene. In DNA form, the CDR3 reads TGTGCCAGCAGCAAGTCCCTAGACGGCAATCAGCCCCAGCATTTT. Protein sequence: CASSKSLDGNQPQHF. Supplemented by reference TRBV28 and TRBJ1-5, the full variable domain reads DVKVTQSSRYLVKRTGEKVFLECVQDMDHENMFWYRQDPGLGLRLIYFSYDVKMKEKGDIPEGYSVSREKKERFSLILESASTNQTSMYLCASSKSLDGNQPQHFGDGTRLSIL.

V and J are TRBV6-5 and TRBJ1-1; the match to TRBD1 covers 8 bases. Germline assignment: CDR1 MNHEY and CDR2 SVGAGI. Germline trimming cut 5 bases from V and 10 bases from J; bases unmatched to any gene: 12. The CDR3 is 14 residues long. DNA for the CDR3: TGTGCCAGCAGTCCGCCTGGGACAGGCCTGTTAGCTTTCTTT. Its translation is CASSPPGTGLLAFF.